These 15 T cell receptor beta chains were sequenced from one sample in a study of human versus mouse CDR3 diversity and MHC coevolution. TCRdb's copy holds only in-frame clones and misses some; the assay was immunoSEQ multiplex PCR. The sample has around 74,000 clones, under 95% seen once. The sequenced material came from naive CD4+ T cells from blood. This sample's subset: CD45RO-negative CD62L-positive naive CD4 T cells. The receptors originated from a person aged 25 to 75 in good health.

The sample holds one count of this clone. The chain joins TRBV10-3 to TRBJ2-7; D is unresolved. Trimming removed 3 bases from V and 2 bases from J, with 11 bases in between. Germline V gene lookup returns CDR1 ENHRY and CDR2 SYGVKD. There are 14 residues in the CDR3. CDR3 amino acids: CAISDPREAYEQYF. DNA for the CDR3: TGTGCCATCAGTGACCCCAGAGAGGCCTACGAGCAGTACTTC.

This chain joins TRBV6-1 and TRBJ2-5, with 9 bases lining up with TRBD2. This CDR3 is 15 amino acids long. Germline V lookup: CDR1 MNHNS, CDR2 SASEGT. Trimming took 5 bases from V and 1 from J; bases not matched to a gene: 5. The CDR3 reads CASSPGLASQETQYF. The CDR3 nucleotides read TGTGCCAGCAGTCCCGGACTAGCGTCCCAAGAGACCCAGTACTTC.

In nucleotides, the CDR3 is TGTGCCAGCAGCTTAGACTATTCCTACGAGCAGTACTTC. It yields the protein CASSLDYSYEQYF. V and J are TRBV7-2 and TRBJ2-7; D is ambiguous. Per germline, CDR1 SGHTA and CDR2 FQGNSA. V was pared by 1 base and J by 1 base, with 5 bases between. The CDR3 has 13 amino acids. Complete variable domain (other parts from reference TRBV7-2 and TRBJ2-7): GAGVSQSPSNKVTEKGKDVELRCDPISGHTALYWYRQSLGQGLEFLIYFQGNSAPDKSGLPSDRFSAERTGGSVSTLTIQRTQQEDSAVYLCASSLDYSYEQYFGPGTRLTVT.

The V and J genes are TRBV7-9 and TRBJ2-1; a possible D gene is TRBD1 (5 bases). The ends were cut back, 5 bases at V and 6 bases at J, with 5 bases in the middle. This CDR3 is built from 11 residues. In germline, CDR1 is SEHNR, CDR2 FQNEAQ (reference sequence). CDR3 in DNA: TGTGCCAGCAGCGACAGCAATGAGCAGTTCTTC. Encoded protein: CASSDSNEQFF.

The chain combines TRBV7-9 with TRBJ1-1; TRBD1 is a possible D gene (5 bases). The CDR3 runs to 14 residues. Trimming shortened V by 5 bases and J by 6 bases, and 16 bases separated the two germline ends. The germline V gene has CDR1 SEHNR and CDR2 FQNEAQ (reference sequence). Here the CDR3 reads CASSPPDRKAEAFF. The CDR3 DNA sequence: TGTGCCAGCAGCCCCCCCGACAGAAAGGCTGAAGCTTTCTTT.

Details on this clone: The same CDR3 arises from other DNA sequences in this sample as well. This rearrangement joins TRBV5-1 to TRBJ2-7; no reliable D call. V dropped 0 bases and J dropped 2 bases, with 9 bases sitting between them. Germline CDR1 reads SGHRS; CDR2 reads YFSETQ. The CDR3 covers 14 residues. CDR3 coding DNA: TGCGCCAGCAGCTTGGTGGGCGCTCCCTACGAGCAGTACTTC. Its translation: CASSLVGAPYEQYF.

The chain joins TRBV5-1 to TRBJ2-1; 10 nucleotides align to TRBD2. Losses at the gene ends were 2 bases for V and 3 bases for J; bases not matched to a gene: 5. Germline V gene sequence: CDR1 SGHRS, CDR2 YFSETQ. CDR3 size: 16 residues. The CDR3 spells CASSLTGTSDYNEQFF. CDR3 nucleotides: TGCGCCAGCAGCTTAACCGGGACTAGCGACTACAATGAGCAGTTCTTC.

This clone came up a few times. CDR3 protein: CASSATQGQGSPEAFF. Written as DNA, the CDR3 is TGTGCCAGTAGTGCGACACAAGGACAGGGCAGTCCTGAAGCTTTCTTT. This chain links TRBV19 with TRBJ1-1; 8 nucleotides match TRBD1. Looked up from germline, CDR1 is LNHDA and CDR2 is SQIVND (reference sequence). CDR3 length: 16 residues. The ends lost 5 bases at V and 6 bases at J; junction bases unmatched: 14.

The chain couples TRBV19 to TRBJ2-5; D may be TRBD1 (5 bases). V was pared by 6 bases and J by 5 bases, with 19 bases between. The CDR3 length is 15 residues. Germline CDR1 and CDR2: LNHDA and SQIVND (reference sequence). The CDR3 loop reads CASRGRGHSIETQYF. The DNA for the CDR3 is TGTGCCAGTAGGGGGCGAGGACATTCGATTGAGACCCAGTACTTC. The entire variable domain, with the rest obtained from reference TRBV19 and TRBJ2-5, is as follows: DGGITQSPKYLFRKEGQNVTLSCEQNLNHDAMYWYRQDPGQGLRLIYYSQIVNDFQKGDIAEGYSVSREKKESFPLTVTSAQKNPTAFYLCASRGRGHSIETQYFGPGTRLLVL.

V and J are TRBV9 and TRBJ2-4; TRBD2 matches at 14 bases. Trimming took 0 bases from V and 8 from J; bases not matched to a gene: 1. This CDR3 has 15 amino acids. The germline V gene has CDR1 SGDLS and CDR2 YYNGEE. The CDR3 region has the DNA TGTGCCAGCAGCGTAGAGGGACTAGCGGGAGACATTCAGTACTTC. Translated: CASSVEGLAGDIQYF. The whole variable domain, filled in from reference TRBV9 and TRBJ2-4, reads DSGVTQTPKHLITATGQRVTLRCSPRSGDLSVYWYQQSLDQGLQFLIQYYNGEERAKGNILERFSAQQFPDLHSELNLSSLELGDSALYFCASSVEGLAGDIQYFGAGTRLSVL.

This chain uses TRBV28 with TRBJ1-1; TRBD1 is a possible D gene (6 bases). In germline, CDR1 is MDHEN, CDR2 SYDVKM. The CDR3 covers 14 residues. Trimming left V 5 bases short and J 4 bases short, with 14 bases between. CDR3 region: CASSPGHQTTEAFF. Written as DNA, the CDR3 is TGTGCCAGCAGTCCGGGACACCAGACCACTGAAGCTTTCTTT.

The genes are TRBV7-9 and TRBJ2-7; maybe TRBD2 (5 bases). Germline V gene sequence: CDR1 SEHNR, CDR2 FQNEAQ (reference sequence). V lost 0 bases, J lost 7 bases, and 13 bases lay in between. The length of the CDR3 is 14 residues. The CDR3 DNA reads TGTGCCAGCAGCTTAGCGAGCACGGGGAGAGAGCAGTACTTC. Residues: CASSLASTGREQYF.

The V and J genes are TRBV4-1 and TRBJ2-5, with 11 bases matching TRBD2. The CDR3 sequence is 18 residues long. Germline loops: CDR1 MGHRA, CDR2 YSYEKL. The ends lost 0 bases at V and 6 bases at J; junction bases unmatched: 12. The CDR3 sequence: CASSQDLLAGGLMKTQYF. The CDR3 DNA reads as TGCGCCAGCAGCCAAGATTTATTAGCGGGGGGGCTTATGAAGACCCAGTACTTC.

There are a few counts of this clone. The rearrangement uses TRBV7-9 and TRBJ1-2, with D maybe TRBD1 (6 bases). CDR1 and CDR2 (germline): SEHNR, FQNEAQ (reference sequence). The CDR3 has 15 amino acids. Trimming shortened V by 5 bases and J by 0 bases, and 13 bases separated the two germline ends. The CDR3 sequence: CASSPQGLANYGYTF. The CDR3 DNA is TGTGCCAGCAGCCCACAGGGATTAGCTAACTATGGCTACACCTTC.

This clone was seen once. This chain uses TRBV5-5 with TRBJ2-2, with TRBD1 matching 8 bases. Trimming removed 4 bases from V and 5 bases from J; junction bases left unmatched: 7. The CDR3 totals 15 residues. Germline loops: CDR1 SGHKS, CDR2 YYEKEE (reference sequence). CDR3 nucleotide sequence: TGTGCCAGCAGCAAGGACAGGGTCGCGACCGGGGAGCTGTTTTTT. It encodes CASSKDRVATGELFF.